The present T cell receptor (beta chain) was sequenced within a study of T-cell reconstitution after alpha-beta-depleted transplantation in children (dated by TCRdb to 2016 to 2017). Regarding the research as a whole: The study quantitatively tracked T-cell immune reconstitution after TCRalphabeta/CD19-depleted allogeneic hematopoietic cell transplantation in children using TCR repertoire profiling. The full study reports these points: The apparently early alphabetaT-cell count recovery about two months after transplant was reportedly dependent on only several hundred rapidly expanded clones derived from non-depleted graft cells. In some patients, the high TCRbeta diversity seen at day 60 was put down to recipient T cells and intrathymic progenitors that had survived conditioning. Hyperexpanded clone frequencies declined over subsequent months; after one year, T-cell counts and TCRbeta diversity were mostly attributed to newly produced T cells.

To prepare the library, PCR was applied. Sequencing used an Illumina HiSeq 2500. Molecular barcoding was employed in the preparation of TCR libraries, with unique molecular identifiers being used to normalize TCRbeta repertoire quantification. TCRdb trimmed public reads at Q25 via fastp, called clones via MiXCR and kept in-frame beta chains. Under each unique CDR3 protein, matching rows form one entry showing the most common genes and DNA. Present in this sample are about 70,000 distinct CDR3 sequences, about a tenth of which were seen just once. Around 14% of the sample rests with the top ten. CDR1 is given as LNHNV and CDR2 as YYDKDF, both from the germline V gene (reference sequence). Compared with germline, V lacks 8 bases and J lacks 5 bases; bases without a gene match: 13. Taken from cysteine to phenylalanine, the CDR3 has 17 residues. The retained sequence is limited to the CDR3, 51 bases, with the frame set at the first base.

The treatment or condition label on this specimen signifies: allogeneic hematopoietic cell transplantation with graft depleted of TCRalphabeta T cells and CD19 B cells. The transplant recipients were children given TCRalphabeta/CD19-depleted allogeneic hematopoietic cell grafts. This clonotype was detected many times. The specificity of this receptor is unknown. Within one base of it there is no much larger clone, and no base qualities were kept. Specimen: PBMCs, collected before TCRalphabeta/CD19-depleted stem cell transplant. In this chain, TRBV15 is recombined with TRBJ1-5, with TRBD1 matching 12 junction bases. This TCR was recovered from a boy aged 5-17 years with acute myeloid leukemia, due to receive a stem cell transplant. This receptor has the CDR3 CATYSGTGGRLHQPQHF. DNA sequence: TGTGCCACCTATTCCGGGACAGGGGGCAGGCTTCATCAGCCCCAGCATTTT.